These T cell receptor beta chains were read from a single sample in a study of graft-versus-host responses after intestinal transplantation. TCRdb's copy holds only in-frame clones and misses some; the assay was immunoSEQ multiplex PCR. The sample has roughly 29,000 clones; roughly 87% are singletons. Material: PBMCs, obtained about 420 days after intestinal transplantation. All receptors derive from a human patient who received an intestinal transplant, so some T cells may come from the graft donor. The CDR3 runs from the conserved cysteine through the conserved F or W. Fields, in order: clone size, V gene, D gene, CDR3 length, J gene, CDR3 protein, CDR3 DNA. A D gene is named only where the DNA matches it firmly. The size entry is marked missing in some rows and otherwise reads once, few, many or a size class.

>NA|TRBV15|NA|14|TRBJ2-3
CATRAGDSTDTQYF
TGTGCCACTAGGGCAGGGGATAGCACAGATACGCAGTATTTT
>NA|TRBV5-1|NA|14|TRBJ2-2
CASHGTVNTGELFF
TGCGCCAGCCACGGGACCGTGAACACCGGGGAGCTGTTTTTT
>few|TRBV6-5|NA|15|TRBJ1-3
CASSISDSSGNTIYF
TGTGCCAGCAGTATCTCGGACTCCTCTGGAAACACCATATATTTT
>NA|TRBV6-1|NA|13|TRBJ1-1
CASSDRFSTEAFF
TGTGCCAGCAGTGACCGGTTCTCCACTGAAGCTTTCTTT
>NA|TRBV9|TRBD1|15|TRBJ1-2
CASSRRPGTDYGYTF
TGTGCCAGCAGCAGACGTCCCGGGACAGACTATGGCTACACCTTC
>NA|TRBV4-3|NA|14|TRBJ1-2
CASSQDVRAGGYTF
TGCGCCAGCAGCCAAGATGTCAGGGCGGGTGGCTACACCTTC
>NA|TRBV19|TRBD1|15|TRBJ2-2
CASRPRDRGTGELFF
TGTGCCAGTAGGCCGAGGGACAGGGGCACCGGGGAGCTGTTTTTT
>once|TRBV28|NA|14|TRBJ2-7
CASSFRGSAYEQYF
TGTGCCAGCAGTTTTCGAGGTAGCGCGTACGAGCAGTACTTC
>once|TRBV10-1|TRBD1|14|TRBJ2-7
CASSGGTGEREQYF
TGCGCCAGCAGTGGAGGGACAGGGGAACGAGAGCAGTACTTC
>NA|TRBV29-1|TRBD1|14|TRBJ2-4
CSVLRGDREGIQYF
TGCAGCGTTCTAAGGGGGGACAGGGAGGGCATTCAGTACTTC
>NA|TRBV5-4|NA|17|TRBJ2-5
CASSHLGGVIPQETQYF
TGTGCCAGCAGCCACCTCGGAGGGGTGATCCCCCAAGAGACCCAGTACTTC
>NA|TRBV5-6|TRBD1|16|TRBJ1-2
CASSPYYRGPNYGYTF
TGTGCCAGCAGCCCCTATTACAGGGGCCCTAACTATGGCTACACCTTC
>NA|TRBV25-1|NA|16|TRBJ1-4
CASSDTLFTTNEKLFF
TGTGCCAGCAGTGATACATTGTTCACAACTAATGAAAAACTGTTTTTT
>NA|TRBV4-1|TRBD2|17|TRBJ2-1
CASSQDPGGRSYNEQFF
TGCGCCAGCAGCCAAGACCCCGGCGGGAGGTCCTACAATGAGCAGTTCTTC
>once|TRBV30|NA|12|TRBJ2-5
CAFQGMEETQYF
TGTGCCTTCCAGGGGATGGAAGAGACCCAGTACTTC
>NA|TRBV15|NA|16|TRBJ2-6
CATSPPVSSGANVLTF
TGTGCCACCAGCCCCCCGGTGAGCTCTGGGGCCAACGTCCTGACTTTC
>NA|TRBV5-8|NA|16|TRBJ1-3
CASSLADSGSGNTIYF
TGTGCCAGCAGCTTGGCCGACAGTGGCTCTGGAAACACCATATATTTT
>NA|TRBV5-1|NA|15|TRBJ2-6
CASSLVGSGANVLTF
TGCGCCAGCAGCTTGGTCGGCTCTGGGGCCAACGTCCTGACTTTC
>once|TRBV18|TRBD1|16|TRBJ1-1
CASSSTGGRLNTEAFF
TGTGCCAGCTCATCTACAGGGGGCAGGTTGAACACTGAAGCTTTCTTT
>NA|TRBV13|TRBD1|15|TRBJ1-5
CASSSTGDSNQPQHF
TGTGCCAGCAGCTCTACAGGGGATTCCAATCAGCCCCAGCATTTT
>NA|TRBV28|NA|13|TRBJ2-5
CASSAWTVETQYF
TGTGCCAGCAGTGCCTGGACAGTTGAGACCCAGTACTTC
>NA|TRBV6-9|TRBD1|15|TRBJ2-2
CASRALRGRTGELFF
TGTGCCAGCAGGGCGTTGAGGGGGCGTACCGGGGAGCTGTTTTTT
>NA|TRBV11-2|NA|13|TRBJ1-4
CASSTPGVAELFF
TGTGCCAGCAGCACCCCTGGGGTGGCGGAACTGTTTTTT
>once|TRBV6-5|NA|12|TRBJ2-1
CASSRGDNEQFF
TGTGCCAGCAGTAGGGGGGACAATGAGCAGTTCTTC
>NA|TRBV5-1|TRBD1|14|TRBJ2-5
CASSLRTGRETQYF
TGCGCCAGCAGCTTGAGGACAGGGAGGGAGACCCAGTACTTC
>NA|TRBV5-1|TRBD2|15|TRBJ2-1
CASSLEASGYNEQFF
TGCGCCAGCAGCTTGGAGGCTAGCGGGTACAATGAGCAGTTCTTC